The 26 T cell receptor beta chains below were found in one sample sequenced in a study of vaccination effects on CD4 cells after COVID-19. Subsequent to 10 days of culture, CD4+ T cells were isolated. SARS-CoV-2 infection was confirmed by PCR in the person between March and December 2020. The cohort was immunized with two doses of either the BNT162b2 or mRNA-1273 vaccine. For these TCRs, the target antigens are not known. The assay was immunoSEQ multiplex PCR, and TCRdb's table has in-frame clones only and misses some. The table has tens of thousands of clones, around three quarters seen once. The specimen comprised CD4+ T cells from PBMCs cultured without peptide, sampled after COVID-19 vaccination. These receptors were collected from a human donor who had a prior SARS-CoV-2 infection.

The rearrangement joins TRBV4-2 to TRBJ2-7; no reliable D call. CDR3 length equals 16 residues. The germline V and J ends were trimmed by 4 bases and 2 bases, with 18 bases remaining between them. Germline V gene sequence: CDR1 LGHNA, CDR2 YNFKEQ. The CDR3 region is CASSLRVTLGPYEQYF. CDR3 nucleotides: TGTGCCAGCAGCCTTAGGGTAACCCTAGGTCCCTACGAGCAGTACTTC.

CDR3 sequence: CASSSSRSYEQYF. The CDR3 DNA reads as TGTGCCAGCAGTTCTTCACGCTCCTACGAGCAGTACTTC. The chain carries TRBV6-5 and TRBJ2-7; D is unresolved. Germline-derived CDR1 and CDR2 are MNHEY and SVGAGI. This CDR3 contains 13 residues. V lost 4 bases to trimming and J lost 0 bases, with 7 bases between them.

The rearrangement uses TRBV28 and TRBJ2-1; 11 bases fit TRBD2. Trimming cost V 2 bases and J 4 bases; bases outside gene matches: 4. The CDR3 spans 16 residues. Germline values: CDR1 MDHEN, CDR2 SYDVKM. Written as DNA, the CDR3 is TGTGCCAGCAGTTTACCGGGACTAGCGGAATACAATGAGCAGTTCTTC. This encodes CASSLPGLAEYNEQFF.

The CDR3 nucleotides read TGTGCCAGCAGCCAAGATCGGGGCGTAATAGACACTGAAGCTTTCTTT. It specifies CASSQDRGVIDTEAFF. The chain joins TRBV14 to TRBJ1-1; D might be TRBD1 (5 bases). The germline V gene has CDR1 SGHDN and CDR2 FVKESK. The CDR3 is made up of 16 amino acids. Trimming took off 0 bases at V and 3 bases at J, with 14 bases between the two ends.

CDR3 region: CASSLDSGGTQYF. CDR3 nucleotides: TGTGCCAGCAGCTTAGATAGCGGGGGGACCCAGTACTTC. This sequence joins TRBV11-3 and TRBJ2-5; 9 bases line up with TRBD2. The CDR3 is 13 residues long. Germline V gives CDR1 SGHNT, CDR2 YENEEA. V lost 0 bases to trimming and J lost 7 bases; unmatched junction nucleotides: 0. The full variable domain, its missing parts supplied by reference TRBV11-3 and TRBJ2-5, is EAGVVQSPRYKIIEKKQPVAFWCNPISGHNTLYWYLQNLGQGPELLIRYENEEAVDDSQLPKDRFSAERLKGVDSTLKIQPAELGDSAVYLCASSLDSGGTQYFGPGTRLLVL.

The chain has TRBV27 and TRBJ2-3; 8 positions agree with TRBD1. Looked up from germline, CDR1 is MNHEY and CDR2 is SMNVEV (reference sequence). The J segment lost 4 bases and the V segment lost 8 bases, leaving 11 bases of the junction unmatched. There are 15 residues in the CDR3. This CDR3 reads CASRDRTGTADTQYF. The CDR3 coding sequence is TGTGCCAGCCGAGATCGGACAGGGACGGCAGATACGCAGTATTTT.

In its sample, this clone was seen a few times. This sequence joins TRBV14 and TRBJ1-1; D may be TRBD1 (5 bases). Germline values: CDR1 SGHDN, CDR2 FVKESK. Trimming shortened V by 4 bases and J by 10 bases, and 19 bases separated the two germline ends. The CDR3 totals 14 residues. DNA of the CDR3: TGTGCCAGCAGCCCGCCGGGGCTCTGGTTTCCAGCTTTCTTT. Translation: CASSPPGLWFPAFF.

The rearrangement links TRBV5-4 to TRBJ1-2, with 12 nucleotides matching TRBD1. The length of the CDR3 is 14 residues. V shed 3 bases, J shed 7 bases, and the junction held 4 bases outside the gene matches. Germline V gene sequence: CDR1 SGHNT, CDR2 YYREEE (reference sequence). This CDR3 reads CASSSGQGAGGYTF. The DNA for the CDR3 is TGTGCCAGCAGCTCGGGACAGGGGGCGGGTGGCTACACCTTC. Full variable domain (missing parts from reference TRBV5-4 and TRBJ1-2): ETGVTQSPTHLIKTRGQQVTLRCSSQSGHNTVSWYQQALGQGPQFIFQYYREEENGRGNFPPRFSGLQFPNYSSELNVNALELDDSALYLCASSSGQGAGGYTFGSGTRLTVV.

The rearrangement joins TRBV19 to TRBJ2-5, with 9 bases matching TRBD1. The trim removed 8 bases at V and 4 bases at J, leaving 11 bases unmatched. Germline V gene lookup returns CDR1 LNHDA and CDR2 SQIVND (reference sequence). This CDR3 spans 15 amino acids. The CDR3 protein is CASQRTGVGGETQYF. Here the CDR3 DNA reads TGTGCCAGTCAGAGGACAGGGGTAGGGGGAGAGACCCAGTACTTC.

The chain couples TRBV7-2 to TRBJ2-1, with D perhaps TRBD2 (6 bases). CDR1 is SGHTA and CDR2 is FQGNSA in the germline V gene. The CDR3 spans 15 residues. Trimming left V 5 bases short and J 2 bases short, with 13 bases between. CDR3 residues: CASSIGSFTYNEQFF. The CDR3 DNA reads TGTGCCAGCAGCATCGGGAGTTTCACCTACAATGAGCAGTTCTTC.

The gene calls are TRBV24-1 and TRBJ2-2; tentatively, D is TRBD1 (5 bases). Germline CDR1 reads KGHDR; CDR2 reads SFDVKD. With 5 bases removed from V and 5 bases from J, the gap between germline ends came to 14 bases. The CDR3 runs to 15 residues. The DNA of the CDR3 is TGTGCCACCAGTGGGGCAGGGATTAAGACCGGGGAGCTGTTTTTT. It is translated as CATSGAGIKTGELFF.

This rearrangement joins TRBV5-1 to TRBJ2-5; D is undetermined. This CDR3 spans 13 amino acids. Germline V lookup: CDR1 SGHRS, CDR2 YFSETQ. Trimming took off 4 bases at V and 1 base at J, with 8 bases between the two ends. The DNA for the CDR3 is TGCGCCAGCAGCACCCGGACCCAAGAGACCCAGTACTTC. The encoded protein is CASSTRTQETQYF.

The rearrangement joins TRBV5-5 to TRBJ2-2; D gene unclear. The V end was cut by 5 bases, the J end by 5 bases, with 10 bases between. This CDR3 contains 13 residues. The V gene's germline CDR1 is SGHKS and CDR2 YYEKEE (reference sequence). The CDR3 protein is CASSRPPTGELFF. The CDR3 nucleotides read TGTGCCAGCAGTCGACCCCCAACCGGGGAGCTGTTTTTT.

V gene TRBV5-1 combines with J gene TRBJ2-7; D is undetermined. The CDR3 is 14 amino acids. The V gene's germline CDR1 is SGHRS and CDR2 YFSETQ. The ends were cut back, 0 bases at V and 6 bases at J, with 13 bases in the middle. As DNA, the CDR3 is TGCGCCAGCAGCTTGGGAGTCCTGAAGGGCGAGCAGTACTTC. Translating gives CASSLGVLKGEQYF.

The chain uses TRBV2 and TRBJ2-1; TRBD1 matches at 8 bases. V trimming: 7 bases; J trimming: 2 bases; junction bases outside the gene matches: 4. The CDR3 loop spans 14 amino acids. Germline lookup yields CDR1 SNHLY and CDR2 FYNNEI. The CDR3 nucleotides are TGTGCCAGCATGACAGGGGTTGCCTACAATGAGCAGTTCTTC. This gives the protein CASMTGVAYNEQFF. Variable domain in full (rest from reference TRBV2 and TRBJ2-1): EPEVTQTPSHQVTQMGQEVILRCVPISNHLYFYWYRQILGQKVEFLVSFYNNEISEKSEIFDDQFSVERPDGSNFTLKIRSTKLEDSAMYFCASMTGVAYNEQFFGPGTRLTVL.

This chain joins TRBV30 and TRBJ2-7; D ambiguous. CDR1 and CDR2 (germline): GTSNPN, SVGIG (reference sequence). V was trimmed by 2 bases and J by 2 bases, leaving 10 bases between them. The CDR3 is made up of 13 amino acids. CDR3 residues: CAWSLGRPYEQYF. DNA for the CDR3: TGTGCCTGGAGTCTAGGACGGCCCTACGAGCAGTACTTC. Together with reference TRBV30 and TRBJ2-7, the CDR3 gives the full variable domain: SQTIHQWPATLVQPVGSPLSLECTVEGTSNPNLYWYRQAAGRGLQLLFYSVGIGQISSEVPQNLSASRPQDRQFILSSKKLLLSDSGFYLCAWSLGRPYEQYFGPGTRLTVT.

This clone was counted only a few times. The chain carries TRBV29-1 and TRBJ2-1; D not resolved. Per germline, CDR1 SQVTM and CDR2 ANQGSEA. This CDR3 is built from 12 residues. V gave up 3 bases and J gave up 8 bases, with 11 bases separating them. This CDR3 reads CSVEVVVHEQFF. The CDR3 bases are TGCAGCGTTGAGGTAGTTGTCCATGAGCAGTTCTTC.

There are a few counts of this clone. The chain employs TRBV4-3 and TRBJ1-3; unclear D gene. CDR1 and CDR2 (germline): LGHNA, YSLEER. The V end was cut by 0 bases, the J end by 4 bases, with 16 bases between. The CDR3 extends over 17 amino acids. The CDR3 sequence is CASSQDFLGSAGNTIYF. CDR3 bases: TGCGCCAGCAGCCAAGATTTCCTGGGGTCCGCCGGAAACACCATATATTTT.

The genes are TRBV7-2 and TRBJ2-2; D might be TRBD1 (5 bases). This CDR3 spans 14 amino acids. Trimming took off 2 bases at V and 6 bases at J, with 10 bases between the two ends. CDR1 is SGHTA and CDR2 is FQGNSA in the germline V gene. CDR3 DNA: TGTGCCAGCAGCTTATGGGGCATCGCCGGGGAGCTGTTTTTT. Its translation: CASSLWGIAGELFF.

This clone was seen a single time. The chain is built from TRBV18 and TRBJ2-1, with 7 bases fitting TRBD2. The CDR3 loop spans 15 amino acids. The ends lost 3 bases at V and 4 bases at J; junction bases unmatched: 6. Germline V gene sequence: CDR1 KGHSH, CDR2 LQKENI. Here the CDR3 DNA reads TGTGCCAGCTCACCCCGAGCGGGGATTTACAATGAGCAGTTCTTC. This gives the protein CASSPRAGIYNEQFF.

Only a few counts were recorded for this clone. CDR3 sequence reads: CASSYSDRANSPLHF. CDR3 coding DNA: TGTGCCAGCAGTTACTCGGACAGGGCTAATTCACCCCTCCACTTT. The rearrangement links TRBV6-5 to TRBJ1-6; TRBD1 aligns across 8 bases. Germline loops: CDR1 MNHEY, CDR2 SVGAGI. The CDR3 runs to 15 residues. V was pared by 0 bases and J by 6 bases, with 1 base of the junction left unmatched.

The CDR3 spells CASSVGGVANYGYTF. The DNA of the CDR3 is TGTGCCAGCAGCGTAGGGGGGGTGGCTAACTATGGCTACACCTTC. The J gene is TRBJ1-2, the V gene TRBV9, with D possibly matching TRBD1 (5 bases). Between the trimmed V and J ends, which lost 0 bases and 0 bases, there was a span of 9 bases. Germline V gene sequence: CDR1 SGDLS, CDR2 YYNGEE. The CDR3 runs to 15 residues.

This clone was seen only a few times. CDR3 nucleotides: TGTGCCAGCAGGAGGGGTGGGACAGGGGATTCCGAGCAGTACTTC. Translation: CASRRGGTGDSEQYF. V gene TRBV3-1 (or the pseudogene TRBV3-2) combines with J gene TRBJ2-7; 10 bases align to TRBD1. The CDR3 has 15 residues. Germline trimming cut 6 bases from V and 6 bases from J; bases unmatched to any gene: 11. Germline V gives CDR1 LGHDT, CDR2 YNNKEL (reference sequence).

J is TRBJ2-6 and V is TRBV19; D gene unclear. Trimming took off 7 bases at V and 3 bases at J, with 16 bases between the two ends. The CDR3 covers 16 residues. The germline V gene encodes CDR1 LNHDA and CDR2 SQIVND (reference sequence). The CDR3 spells CASIRHYGFGANVLTF. The CDR3 bases are TGTGCCAGTATCCGGCACTACGGGTTTGGGGCCAACGTCCTGACTTTC.

This sequence joins TRBV3-1 (or the pseudogene TRBV3-2) and TRBJ2-7; TRBD2 matches 8 bases. This CDR3 has 16 amino acids. Per germline, CDR1 LGHDT and CDR2 YNNKEL (reference sequence). The trim removed 1 base at V and 7 bases at J, leaving 12 bases unmatched. The CDR3 here is CASSQVAGRGVREQYF. The CDR3 bases are TGTGCCAGCAGCCAAGTAGCGGGGCGGGGGGTGCGGGAGCAGTACTTC.

This clone was counted a single time. The J gene is TRBJ2-5, the V gene TRBV5-1; weak D call: TRBD1 (5 bases). The last part of the DNA fits TRBJ2-7 better; the J call may be wrong. The CDR3 is 13 residues long. CDR1 is SGHRS and CDR2 is YFSETQ in the germline V gene. The CDR3 bases are TGCGCCAGCAGCCGAGATCAGGGCGGCGAGCAGTACTTC. The encoded protein is CASSRDQGGEQYF.